A single sample is the source of the 10 T cell receptor beta chains below, sequenced in a study of cytomegalovirus exposure and HLA in healthy donors. The PCR employed 60 Vbeta primers together with 13 Jbeta primers. Using immunoSEQ multiplex PCR, the repertoire was profiled, and TCRdb retains in-frame clones only, with some absent. Of 140,000 or so clones in the sample, 80% were seen once. The sample taken for sequencing was PBMCs. The origin of the receptors is a man aged 40-50 years in good health and CMV-seronegative.

V is TRBV30 and J is TRBJ2-5; 8 bases line up with TRBD1. TRBJ2-7 explains the end of the DNA better; the J call may be wrong. The CDR3 length is 14 residues. Germline CDR1 reads GTSNPN; CDR2 reads SVGIG (reference sequence). CDR3 in amino acids: CAWSVGQGAYEQYF. The DNA of the CDR3 is TGTGCCTGGAGTGTAGGGCAGGGGGCGTACGAGCAGTACTTC.

V usage is TRBV25-1 and J usage is TRBJ1-1; TRBD1 matches at 10 bases. Trimming removed 4 bases from V and 5 bases from J; junction bases left unmatched: 4. Germline CDR1 reads MGHDK; CDR2 reads SYGVNS. The CDR3 runs to 14 residues. CDR3 in amino acids: CASSVDRGFTEAFF. The DNA of the CDR3 is TGTGCCAGCAGTGTGGACAGGGGGTTTACTGAAGCTTTCTTT.

In regard to this clone: At one end, the junction sequence differs from germline, possibly due to a read error. The rearrangement uses TRBV5-1 and TRBJ1-2; maybe TRBD1 (6 bases). CDR1 and CDR2 (germline): SGHRS, YFSETQ. This CDR3 has 15 residues. The CDR3 DNA reads as TGCGCCAGCAGCTTGTCCGGACAGCCGTCTTATGGCTACGCCTTC. Amino acid sequence: CASSLSGQPSYGYAF.

In its sample, this clone was seen once. The V and J genes are TRBV6-5 and TRBJ1-1; tentative D call: TRBD1 (6 bases). CDR3 length: 14 residues. Trimming left V 4 bases short and J 5 bases short, with 14 bases between. Germline V gene data show CDR1 as MNHEY and CDR2 as SVGAGI. The CDR3 region has the DNA TGTGCCAGCAGTTCCAACAGGGACGGGACTGAAGCTTTCTTT. Its protein is CASSSNRDGTEAFF.

The CDR3 nucleotides read TGTGCCAGCAACCCCCCGACTAGCGTAAACGCAGATACGCAGTATTTT. This gives the protein CASNPPTSVNADTQYF. This rearrangement joins TRBV27 to TRBJ2-3, with 8 bases matching TRBD2. In germline, CDR1 is MNHEY, CDR2 SMNVEV (reference sequence). V trimming: 7 bases; J trimming: 4 bases; junction bases outside the gene matches: 13. The CDR3 is 16 residues long.

The V call is TRBV29-1, the J call TRBJ2-1, with no clear D. The CDR3 has 13 residues. With 1 base removed from V and 8 bases from J, the gap between germline ends came to 12 bases. Germline CDR1 and CDR2: SQVTM and ANQGSEA. The CDR3: CSVEAAPPDEQFF. The CDR3 DNA sequence: TGCAGCGTTGAAGCCGCGCCCCCCGATGAGCAGTTCTTC.

The chain couples TRBV28 to TRBJ2-3; the match to TRBD2 covers 11 bases. There are 16 residues in the CDR3. Germline V lookup: CDR1 MDHEN, CDR2 SYDVKM. The trim removed 2 bases at V and 5 bases at J, leaving 6 bases unmatched. CDR3 sequence (DNA): TGTGCCAGCAGTTTAGTTAGCGGGGGGGCAGGAGATACGCAGTATTTT. It specifies CASSLVSGGAGDTQYF. Together with reference TRBV28 and TRBJ2-3, the CDR3 gives the full variable domain: DVKVTQSSRYLVKRTGEKVFLECVQDMDHENMFWYRQDPGLGLRLIYFSYDVKMKEKGDIPEGYSVSREKKERFSLILESASTNQTSMYLCASSLVSGGAGDTQYFGPGTRLTVL.

The chain uses TRBV9 and TRBJ1-2; 12 nucleotides match TRBD1. CDR1 and CDR2 (germline): SGDLS, YYNGEE. The CDR3 extends over 17 amino acids. Trimming removed 3 bases from V and 6 bases from J; junction bases left unmatched: 12. DNA of the CDR3: TGTGCCAGCAGCGGGGCCACCCCCGGGACAGGGGGCAATGGCTACACCTTC. This translates into CASSGATPGTGGNGYTF.

The rearrangement uses TRBV19 and TRBJ1-5; D is perhaps TRBD1 (5 bases). The CDR3 contains 15 residues. Between the trimmed V and J ends, which lost 4 bases and 1 base, there was a span of 11 bases. From germline, CDR1 is LNHDA and CDR2 SQIVND (reference sequence). CDR3 coding DNA: TGTGCCAGTAGTACAGGGCCTGGGAGCAATCAGCCCCAGCATTTT. This codes for CASSTGPGSNQPQHF.

The sample holds one count of this clone. The chain employs TRBV5-8 and TRBJ1-6; tentatively, D is TRBD1 (5 bases). The CDR3 is 14 amino acids. Trimming cost V 4 bases and J 6 bases, with 11 bases left between them. Germline assignment: CDR1 SGHTS and CDR2 YDEGEE. The DNA of the CDR3 is TGTGCCAGCAGCCTCGGACATGGTAATTCACCCCTCCACTTT. This codes for CASSLGHGNSPLHF.